The 25 T cell receptor beta chains below come from one sample, sequenced in a study of T-cell memory formation after mild COVID-19. TCRdb recomputed calls from the 5' RACE reads with MiXCR, one row per CDR3 protein. The sample lists about 110,000 distinct CDR3 sequences, roughly 14% occurring once. Sample: PBMCs or a T cell subset sorted from them (not recorded which). The receptors originated from a man between 18 and 35 years old who had mild COVID-19 (a few samples of this study predate the infection). Cell type and time point are not known.

This clonotype is medium-sized. V is TRBV20-1 and J is TRBJ2-2; D perhaps matches TRBD2 (6 bases). V was pared by 2 bases and J by 0 bases, with 10 bases between. Germline V gene data show CDR1 as DFQATT and CDR2 as SNEGSKA (reference sequence). This CDR3 has 15 amino acids. The DNA of the CDR3 is TGCAGTGCTAGACTACGGGGGACGAACACCGGGGAGCTGTTTTTT. Its protein product is CSARLRGTNTGELFF.

This clonotype was recorded many times. The chain carries TRBV5-6 and TRBJ2-3; D possibly uses TRBD1 or TRBD2 (5 bases each). Per germline, CDR1 SGHDT and CDR2 YYEEEE. The CDR3 runs to 19 residues. Trimming removed 4 bases at V and 0 bases at J, with 24 bases between. DNA for the CDR3: TGTGCCAGCAGCCCGAGAGGGACGGGCTTTTCCCCTAGCACAGATACGCAGTATTTT. It yields the protein CASSPRGTGFSPSTDTQYF. The full variable domain, completed using reference TRBV5-6 and TRBJ2-3, is DAGVTQSPTHLIKTRGQQVTLRCSPKSGHDTVSWYQQALGQGPQFIFQYYEEEERQRGNFPDRFSGHQFPNYSSELNVNALLLGDSALYLCASSPRGTGFSPSTDTQYFGPGTRLTVL.

This clonotype came up a few times. The chain combines TRBV19 with TRBJ1-6; D remains ambiguous. The V gene's germline CDR1 is LNHDA and CDR2 SQIVND (reference sequence). The CDR3 has 15 residues. V shed 3 bases and J shed 5 bases, with 11 bases lying between them. CDR3 sequence (DNA): TGTGCCAGTAGTATTCGGCAGGCGGATAATTCACCCCTCCACTTT. Translating it yields CASSIRQADNSPLHF.

The rearrangement links TRBV5-1 to TRBJ1-2; D is ambiguous. Trimming shortened V by 0 bases and J by 0 bases, and 6 bases separated the two germline ends. The CDR3 runs to 14 residues. Per the germline V gene, CDR1 is SGHRS and CDR2 is YFSETQ. Here the CDR3 reads CASSLGLTNYGYTF. CDR3 nucleotide sequence: TGCGCCAGCAGCTTGGGTCTTACTAACTATGGCTACACCTTC.

This clonotype was counted many times. V and J are TRBV7-2 and TRBJ2-7; D perhaps matches TRBD2 (5 bases). The V end lost 0 bases, the J end lost 3 bases, and 9 bases lay between the germline ends. The CDR3 consists of 14 residues. The germline CDR1 and CDR2 sequences are SGHTA and FQGNSA. CDR3 bases: TGTGCCAGCAGCTTAGCGATCGGGGACTACGAGCAGTACTTC. Translation gives CASSLAIGDYEQYF.

This chain connects TRBV10-3 to TRBJ2-3, with TRBD2 matching over 12 bases. Germline V gene data show CDR1 as ENHRY and CDR2 as SYGVKD. After removal of 5 bases from V and 1 base from J, the junction contained 4 bases not matched to a gene. This CDR3 has 16 amino acids. Here the CDR3 DNA reads TGTGCCATCAGTTGGACTAGCGGGGCCCGCACAGATACGCAGTATTTT. It codes for CAISWTSGARTDTQYF.

This chain uses TRBV5-1 with TRBJ1-6; 9 bases are a match to TRBD1. The junction had 4 bases not matched to a gene; V was cut back by 0 bases and J by 9 bases. Germline V gene lookup returns CDR1 SGHRS and CDR2 YFSETQ. The CDR3 length is 15 residues. The CDR3, as DNA: TGCGCCAGCAGCTTGGAAGGACAGGGGTTTTCACCCCTCCACTTT. The encoded protein is CASSLEGQGFSPLHF.

This clonotype was detected only a few times. V usage is TRBV10-3 and J usage is TRBJ1-2, with 7 nucleotides matching TRBD1. Germline values: CDR1 ENHRY, CDR2 SYGVKD. The CDR3 is made up of 15 amino acids. The V and J ends lost 8 bases and 8 bases, in that order; junction bases with no gene match: 17. In DNA, the CDR3 is TGTGCCATCGGGAACCGGACAAGGGGGCTTGGAGGCTACACCTTC. This sequence encodes CAIGNRTRGLGGYTF.

This clonotype has more than one count but fewer than ten. The CDR3 reads CASSGGDTNYEQYV. DNA for the CDR3: TGTGCCAGCAGCGGGGGGGACACCAACTACGAGCAGTACGTC. V and J are TRBV5-5 and TRBJ2-7, with D perhaps matching TRBD2 (7 bases). The germline V gene has CDR1 SGHKS and CDR2 YYEKEE (reference sequence). The CDR3 consists of 14 residues. V was cut by 4 bases and J by 3 bases, with 14 bases left in between.

This chain uses TRBV4-3 with TRBJ2-3; 8 nucleotides agree with TRBD2. J gave up 4 bases and V 3 bases, and 12 bases lay outside the gene matches. CDR3 size: 17 residues. Germline CDR1 and CDR2: LGHNA and YSLEER. This chain's CDR3 is CASSQSLGSGGSDTQYF. The CDR3 nucleotides read TGCGCCAGCAGCCAGAGTTTAGGGAGCGGGGGTTCAGATACGCAGTATTTT.

This clonotype was recorded at least ten times. This chain joins TRBV5-1 and TRBJ1-1; D unclear. This CDR3 has 13 amino acids. CDR1 SGHRS and CDR2 YFSETQ come from the germline V gene. Trimming took off 10 bases at V and 1 base at J, with 14 bases between the two ends. CDR3 coding DNA: TGCGCCTGCACCGAGGGCGGGAACACTGAAGCTTTCTTT. Amino acids: CACTEGGNTEAFF.

The table lists this clonotype with many counts. The CDR3 DNA reads as TGTGCCAGCAGTTATGGTGAGAACACTGAAGCTTTCTTT. Its translation: CASSYGENTEAFF. The chain is built from TRBV6-5 and TRBJ1-1; D is undetermined. Germline V CDR1 and CDR2: MNHEY, SVGAGI. Deletions cut 3 bases from V and 1 base from J, with 6 bases between. This CDR3 has 13 residues.

This chain links TRBV7-9 with TRBJ1-5; D is unresolved. Germline assignment: CDR1 SEHNR and CDR2 FQNEAQ (reference sequence). This CDR3 contains 14 residues. V dropped 4 bases and J dropped 0 bases, with 7 bases sitting between them. The CDR3 spells CASSSAASNQPQHF. The CDR3 DNA reads TGTGCCAGCAGCTCGGCAGCTAGCAATCAGCCCCAGCATTTT.

This clonotype was picked up many times. V usage is TRBV5-1 and J usage is TRBJ2-1; the D call may be TRBD1 or TRBD2 (6 bases each). This CDR3 spans 14 amino acids. Germline-derived CDR1 and CDR2 are SGHRS and YFSETQ. Trimming pared 1 base from V and 8 bases from J, leaving 13 bases between. As DNA, the CDR3 is TGCGCCAGCAGCTTGTATCCGGAGGGGGATGAGCAGTTCTTC. Translation gives CASSLYPEGDEQFF.

This clonotype was counted a few times. The J gene is TRBJ1-1, the V gene TRBV29-1, with no clear D. The CDR3 runs 12 residues. Germline V gene sequence: CDR1 SQVTM, CDR2 ANQGSEA. The V end lost 1 base, the J end lost 10 bases, and 13 bases lay between the germline ends. CDR3 bases: TGCAGCGTTGAAGCGGCTCCCACTTCAGCTTTCTTT. It yields the protein CSVEAAPTSAFF.

There are many counts of this clonotype. The chain links TRBV29-1 to TRBJ2-4; possibly TRBD1 for D (6 bases). This CDR3 region has 11 residues. The V end was cut by 7 bases, the J end by 4 bases, with 8 bases between. Germline V lookup: CDR1 SQVTM, CDR2 ANQGSEA. Written as DNA, the CDR3 is TGCAGCGGCGGACAGAAAAACATTCAGTACTTC. This gives the protein CSGGQKNIQYF.

This clonotype was detected only a few times. V gene TRBV6-2 or TRBV6-3 combines with J gene TRBJ2-7; 7 bases align to TRBD1. V lost 5 bases and J lost 6; bases outside the gene matches: 10. Germline CDR1 MNHEY, CDR2 SVGEGT. The CDR3 length is 14 residues. The CDR3 spells CASSRLTGIREQYV. CDR3 DNA sequence: TGTGCCAGCAGTCGGCTGACAGGGATTCGCGAGCAGTACGTC.

V is TRBV10-3 and J is TRBJ2-3; 12 bases fit TRBD1. V lost 8 bases, J lost 5 bases, and 5 bases stayed unmatched. The CDR3 runs to 14 residues. Germline CDR1 reads ENHRY; CDR2 reads SYGVKD. CDR3 residues: CAIGGQGAKDTQYF. The DNA of the CDR3 is TGTGCCATCGGGGGACAGGGGGCGAAAGATACGCAGTATTTT.

The chain combines TRBV21-1 with TRBJ1-4; the table's D call TRBD1 went unverified against the DNA. TRBV21-1 is given as a pseudogene. CDR3 size: 15 residues. The CDR3 region has the DNA TGTGCCAGCAGCTCTACTAGGACAGGGGATGAAAAACTGTTTTTT. Its translation: CASSSTRTGDEKLFF.

This chain uses TRBV7-6 with TRBJ2-3; TRBD2 matches at 11 bases. V lost 0 bases and J lost 5; bases outside the gene matches: 7. Germline V gene sequence: CDR1 SGHVS, CDR2 FNYEAQ. The CDR3 is made up of 17 amino acids. This CDR3 is CASSLALAGGQGDTQYF. In nucleotides, the CDR3 is TGTGCCAGCAGCTTAGCCCTAGCGGGGGGCCAGGGAGATACGCAGTATTTT. The variable domain in full, completed from reference TRBV7-6 and TRBJ2-3, reads GAGVSQSPRYKVTKRGQDVALRCDPISGHVSLYWYRQALGQGPEFLTYFNYEAQQDKSGLPNDRFSAERPEGSISTLTIQRTEQRDSAMYRCASSLALAGGQGDTQYFGPGTRLTVL.

The chain is built from TRBV6-5 and TRBJ2-7, with D possibly being TRBD2 (6 bases). From germline, CDR1 is MNHEY and CDR2 SVGAGI. The CDR3 length is 16 residues. V was pared by 1 base and J by 5 bases, with 18 bases between. The CDR3 sequence: CASSYYTGTGSDEQYF. The CDR3 DNA reads as TGTGCCAGCAGTTACTATACCGGGACCGGGAGCGACGAGCAGTACTTC.

The chain combines TRBV7-9 with TRBJ1-1; tentative D call: TRBD1 (6 bases). Looked up from germline, CDR1 is SEHNR and CDR2 is FQNEAQ (reference sequence). This CDR3 region has 12 residues. Trimming cost V 3 bases and J 4 bases, with 6 bases left between them. CDR3 in amino acids: CASSLDSTEAFF. For the CDR3, the DNA is TGTGCCAGCAGCTTGGACAGCACTGAAGCTTTCTTT.

This sequence joins TRBV4-3 and TRBJ2-3; 16 bases line up with TRBD2. V shed 4 bases, J shed 3 bases, and the junction held 7 bases outside the gene matches. This CDR3 is 18 amino acids long. Germline assignment: CDR1 LGHNA and CDR2 YSLEER. The CDR3 DNA reads TGCGCCAGCAGCCTGGGACTAGCGGGGGGGCCCGGGACAGATACGCAGTATTTT. Translating it yields CASSLGLAGGPGTDTQYF.

This clonotype was observed many times. This chain joins TRBV5-1 and TRBJ2-2, with D possibly being TRBD1 (6 bases). CDR1 and CDR2 from the germline V gene are SGHRS and YFSETQ. Trimming removed 0 bases from V and 1 base from J, with 10 bases in between. The CDR3 loop spans 16 amino acids. CDR3 DNA sequence: TGCGCCAGCAGCTTGGCAGGGGCCGGGAACACCGGGGAGCTGTTTTTT. Its translation is CASSLAGAGNTGELFF.

This clonotype was seen a handful of times. The chain joins TRBV30 to TRBJ1-1; D gene ambiguous. V dropped 7 bases and J dropped 0 bases, with 12 bases sitting between them. The germline V gene has CDR1 GTSNPN and CDR2 SVGIG (reference sequence). The CDR3 is 13 residues long. This CDR3 is CASQLQLNTEAFF. For the CDR3, the DNA is TGTGCCTCCCAGCTGCAGCTGAACACTGAAGCTTTCTTT.